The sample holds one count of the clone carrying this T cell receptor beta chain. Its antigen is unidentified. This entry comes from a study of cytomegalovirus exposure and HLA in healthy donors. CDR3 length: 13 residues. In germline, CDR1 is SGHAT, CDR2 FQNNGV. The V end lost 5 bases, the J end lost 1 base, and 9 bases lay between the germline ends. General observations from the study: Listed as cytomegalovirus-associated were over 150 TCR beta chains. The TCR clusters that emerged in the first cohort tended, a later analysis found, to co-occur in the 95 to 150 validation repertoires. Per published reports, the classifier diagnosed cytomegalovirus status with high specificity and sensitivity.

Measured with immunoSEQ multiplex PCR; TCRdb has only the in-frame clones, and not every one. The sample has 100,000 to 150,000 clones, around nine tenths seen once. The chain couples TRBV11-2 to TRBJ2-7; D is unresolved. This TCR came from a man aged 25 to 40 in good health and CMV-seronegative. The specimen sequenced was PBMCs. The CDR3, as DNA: TGTGCCAGCAGCACAGTTAGATCCTACGAGCAGTACTTC. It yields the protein CASSTVRSYEQYF. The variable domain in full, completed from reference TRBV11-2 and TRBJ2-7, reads EAGVAQSPRYKIIEKRQSVAFWCNPISGHATLYWYQQILGQGPKLLIQFQNNGVVDDSQLPKDRFSAERLKGVDSTLKIQPAKLEDSAVYLCASSTVRSYEQYFGPGTRLTVT.